A selection of T cell receptor beta chains follows, all from one sample in a study of siplizumab effects on memory and regulatory T cells. Here immunoSEQ multiplex PCR was the method, and the copy in TCRdb shows in-frame clones only, minus some. Here the sample spans 60,000 to 65,000 clones, less than 80% being singletons. The sample comprised memory CD4+ T cells sorted from blood. Receptors originate from a human donor in good health. Both conserved end residues are part of each CDR3. The D gene is left open where the match is weak. Part of the rows lack a size; the others show once, few, many or a class for expanded clones.

>TRBV9|NA|NA|TRBJ2-3
TGTGCCAGCAGCGTAAGTGGCGGAGGCACAGATACGCAGTATTTT
CASSVSGGGTDTQYF
>TRBV14|NA|NA|TRBJ1-2
TGTGCCAGCAGCCATCGCCGGGACGGCCCTAACTATGGCTACACCTTC
CASSHRRDGPNYGYTF
>TRBV5-1|NA|NA|TRBJ2-3
TGCGCCAGCAGCATATCGGGTACAGGCGATACGCAGTATTTT
CASSISGTGDTQYF
>TRBV5-1|NA|NA|TRBJ2-7
TGCGCCAGCAGCAGAGACAGAAGCTCCTACGAGCAGTACTTC
CASSRDRSSYEQYF
>TRBV7-2|NA|NA|TRBJ1-1
TGTGCCAGCAGCAAGGGGCTGAAGAACACTGAAGCTTTCTTT
CASSKGLKNTEAFF
>TRBV19|few|NA|TRBJ2-2
TGTGCCAGTATGGCCCGGACCCCTATGAACACCGGGGAGCTGTTTTTT
CASMARTPMNTGELFF
>TRBV6-1|NA|NA|TRBJ2-3
TGTGCCAGTTTGCGGGGTCGGGTCGAGGATACGCAGTATTTT
CASLRGRVEDTQYF
>TRBV30|NA|TRBD1|TRBJ1-1
TGTGCCTGGGGCCGGGACAGGATAGCTTTCTTT
CAWGRDRIAFF
>TRBV6-1|few|NA|TRBJ1-3
TGTGCCAGCAGTGCAGGGGAACCCATATATTTT
CASSAGEPIYF
>TRBV7-2|NA|NA|TRBJ1-1
TGTGCCAGCAGCTTAGCGGGGCAGGGTTTGGACACTGAAGCTTTCTTT
CASSLAGQGLDTEAFF
>TRBV30|NA|TRBD1|TRBJ1-5
TGTGCCTGGAGGGAGACAGGGGGCGGGCAGCCCCAGCATTTT
CAWRETGGGQPQHF
>TRBV7-2|NA|NA|TRBJ1-6
TGTGCCAGCAGCTTATCCACGTTACAGGCACCCCTCCACTTT
CASSLSTLQAPLHF
>TRBV6-5|NA|NA|TRBJ1-1
TGTGCCAGCAGTTCCCAAGGGACCTTGAACACTGAAGCTTTCTTT
CASSSQGTLNTEAFF
>TRBV29-1|NA|NA|TRBJ2-3
TGCAGCGCGTTGGGAGTGCTTACTAGCCCAGATACGCAGTATTTT
CSALGVLTSPDTQYF
>TRBV7-7|NA|NA|TRBJ2-6
TGTGCCAGCAGCGCCGCAGGGAGCAGGGCCAACGTCCTGACTTTC
CASSAAGSRANVLTF
>TRBV28|NA|NA|TRBJ1-3
TGTGCCAGCAGTTTAACCAGGGTTGGAAACACCATATATTTT
CASSLTRVGNTIYF
>TRBV6-5|NA|NA|TRBJ2-2
TGTGCCAGCAAGAGGGGAAGCACCGGGGAGCTGTTTTTT
CASKRGSTGELFF
>TRBV5-1|NA|TRBD2|TRBJ2-7
TGCGCCAGCAGCTTGGGGTATAGCGGGGGGGCCCTGAGGAGTCCGTACGAGCAGTACTTC
CASSLGYSGGALRSPYEQYF
>TRBV15|few|TRBD2|TRBJ2-4
TGTGCCACCAGCAGGGCGGGGGAAAACATTCAGTACTTC
CATSRAGENIQYF
>TRBV16|NA|NA|TRBJ1-1
TGTGCCAGCAGCCAATTGCAGGGGAAGTACACTGAAGCTTTCTTT
CASSQLQGKYTEAFF
>TRBV9|once|TRBD1|TRBJ2-7
TGTGCCAGCAGCGCACTGGGGGTAGGGGGCCACGAGCAGTACTTC
CASSALGVGGHEQYF
>TRBV19|few|NA|TRBJ2-1
TGTGCCAGTCAGGGGTGGGTTGACAATGAGCAGTTCTTC
CASQGWVDNEQFF
>TRBV23-1|NA|TRBD1|TRBJ2-7
TGCGCCAGCAGTCACACACGGGACAGGCCCAAGTACTTC
CASSHTRDRPKYF
>TRBV27|NA|TRBD1|TRBJ2-5
TGTGCCAGCAGTCCAGGGGGTGGGGTGCAGTACTTC
CASSPGGGVQYF
>TRBV19|NA|NA|TRBJ2-4
TGTGCCAGTAGTATCGGGGTCGGGGACAATCTCATTCGAGGCCAGTACTTC
CASSIGVGDNLIRGQYF
>TRBV30|NA|NA|TRBJ2-7
TGTGCCTGGAATCTTGACAGGAACGAGCAGTACTTC
CAWNLDRNEQYF
>TRBV19|NA|TRBD2|TRBJ2-5
TGTGCCAGTAGTAAAGTCCCTAGCGGGGGGGTGAAAGAGACCCAGTACTTC
CASSKVPSGGVKETQYF
>TRBV5-1|once|TRBD1|TRBJ1-6
TGCGCCAGCAGCTTGGGACAGGGGTCTAATTCACCCCTCCACTTT
CASSLGQGSNSPLHF
>TRBV9|NA|NA|TRBJ1-1
TGTGCCAGCAGCGTAGGGGGTTCGAACACTGAAGCTTTCTTT
CASSVGGSNTEAFF
>TRBV5-5|NA|NA|TRBJ2-6
TGTGCCAGCAGCCGCGGCACCAACACTGCTGGGGCCAACGTCCTGACTTTC
CASSRGTNTAGANVLTF
>TRBV28|few|NA|TRBJ1-1
TGTGCCAGCTGGGGAGCGGACACTGAAGCTTTCTTT
CASWGADTEAFF
>TRBV19|NA|TRBD1|TRBJ2-3
TGTGCCAGTAGTAGGGGACAGGGGGGGACAGATACGCAGTATTTT
CASSRGQGGTDTQYF
>TRBV15|NA|NA|TRBJ1-2
TGTGCCACCAGCAGAGTGACGGGCAGTCTAGTCTTTGGCTACACCTTC
CATSRVTGSLVFGYTF
>TRBV14|NA|NA|TRBJ2-6
TGTGCCAGCAGCCAAACCCGTTCCTCTGGGGCCAACGTCCTGACTTTC
CASSQTRSSGANVLTF
>TRBV6-5|NA|TRBD1|TRBJ2-7
TGTGCCAGCAGCCAGGGACAGGGACCCCACGAGCAGTACTTC
CASSQGQGPHEQYF
>TRBV7-2|NA|TRBD2|TRBJ2-1
TGTGCCAGCAGCCCGATGGGTAGCGGGGGTTATGAGCAGTTCTTC
CASSPMGSGGYEQFF
>TRBV5-1|NA|NA|TRBJ2-3
TGCGCCAGCAGCTTGGTGGGGGGAAACGTGGATACGCAGTATTTT
CASSLVGGNVDTQYF
>TRBV19|NA|TRBD1|TRBJ2-5
TGTGCCACCCACAGGGGGCACGGAGAGACCCAGTACTTC
CATHRGHGETQYF
>TRBV2|NA|NA|TRBJ2-1
TGTGCCAGCAGGAACCTAGCCGATGAGCAGTTCTTC
CASRNLADEQFF
>TRBV7-2|NA|NA|TRBJ2-1
TGTGCCAGCAGCTTAGATGGTCCGTACAATGAGCAGTTCTTC
CASSLDGPYNEQFF
>TRBV13|NA|NA|TRBJ1-1
TGTGCCAGCAGCCGAGAAGGGTACACTGAAGCTTTCTTT
CASSREGYTEAFF
>TRBV7-2|few|NA|TRBJ1-5
TGTGCCAGCAGCTTAGTGTCAAATCAGCCCCAGCATTTT
CASSLVSNQPQHF
>TRBV4-1|NA|NA|TRBJ2-7
TGCGCCAGCAGCCCCTCGGGGCTAAGCTCCTACGAGCAGTACTTC
CASSPSGLSSYEQYF
>TRBV2|NA|NA|TRBJ1-5
TGTGCCAGCAGATTACAGCATAGCAATCAGCCCCAGCATTTT
CASRLQHSNQPQHF
>TRBV6-5|NA|NA|TRBJ1-5
TGTGCCAGCAGTTACTCTTCCCAATATCAGCCCCAGCATTTT
CASSYSSQYQPQHF
>TRBV4-1|NA|NA|TRBJ2-4
TGCGCCAGCAGCCAAGAAGGGTTTGTGGGGTTGGCCAAAAACATTCAGTACTTC
CASSQEGFVGLAKNIQYF